This T cell receptor beta chain emerged from a study of neurological immune-mediated disorders. TCRdb re-analysed the 5' RACE reads in MiXCR, keeping a single row per CDR3 protein. The data show about 80,000 distinct CDR3 sequences, 4.3% seen once. Deletions cut 4 bases from V and 3 bases from J, with 11 bases between. The CDR3 has 13 residues. The germline V gene encodes CDR1 SGHRS and CDR2 YFSETQ. Time point: longitudinal time-point 3. This clonotype was seen many times. Source material: PBMCs. The sequence was obtained from a woman aged 55 to 70 with multiple sclerosis. V is TRBV5-1 and J is TRBJ2-7, with D maybe TRBD1 (5 bases). Written as DNA, the CDR3 is TGCGCCAGCAGCGTAGACAGTGTCTACGAGCAGTACTTC. Translated: CASSVDSVYEQYF.